The clone carrying this T cell receptor beta chain has a handful of counts. Its cognate antigen is unknown. The 5'RACE template-switching step produced TCR cDNA and added a universal primer site and UMIs. TCRdb re-analysed the 5' RACE reads in MiXCR, keeping a single row per CDR3 protein. The data show hundreds of thousands of distinct CDR3 sequences, roughly 10% seen once. This record belongs to a study of T cells after yellow fever vaccination. Study-wide points: Few clonotypes appeared in both CD4 and CD8 compartments. Post-booster repertoires again held most primary-vaccination clones (about 95% CD4, roughly 88% CD8).

Germline CDR1 is MNHNS and CDR2 is SASEGT. J gave up 7 bases and V 6 bases, and 8 bases lay outside the gene matches. This CDR3 is built from 14 residues. The receptor comes from a young man who received the YFV17D yellow fever vaccine. The J gene is TRBJ1-4, the V gene TRBV6-1; 7 bases are a match to TRBD1. This material consisted of PBMCs, taken on the day of the first yellow fever vaccination. DNA of the CDR3: TGTGCCAGCAGCTCTGGGACAGACGCTGAAAAACTGTTTTTT. This encodes CASSSGTDAEKLFF.